This T cell receptor (beta chain) was obtained from a study of blood T cell repertoires in COVID-19. Across the study: Samples of COVID-19 (acute and convalescent) were obtained from the United States, Italy and Spain. PBMCs, B-cell-depleted T cells, or T cells were the source of the cDNA or gDNA that made up the material.

The CDR3 extends over 12 amino acids. V lost 3 bases and J 6 bases, leaving 8 bases between the germline ends. Sequenced by immunoSEQ multiplex PCR; TCRdb stores in-frame clones only, minus some. Of approximately 160,000 clones in the sample, 81% were seen once. The chain has TRBV12-3 or TRBV12-4 and TRBJ1-2; D might be TRBD1 (5 bases). What was sequenced was peripheral blood. This TCR derives from a man aged 55 to 70 with active or convalescent COVID-19. The CDR3, as DNA: TGTGCCAGCAGTTTTGGGACTGATGGCTACACCTTC. This codes for CASSFGTDGYTF.